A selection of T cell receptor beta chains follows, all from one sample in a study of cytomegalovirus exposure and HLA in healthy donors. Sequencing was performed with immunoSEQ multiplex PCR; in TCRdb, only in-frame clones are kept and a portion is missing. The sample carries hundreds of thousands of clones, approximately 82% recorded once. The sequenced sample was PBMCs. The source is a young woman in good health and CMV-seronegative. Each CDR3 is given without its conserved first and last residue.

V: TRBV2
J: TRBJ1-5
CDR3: ASGGTGINQPQH

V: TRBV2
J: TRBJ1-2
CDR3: ASAAGAHMNYGYT

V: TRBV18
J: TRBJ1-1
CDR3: ASSPRRGMNTEAF

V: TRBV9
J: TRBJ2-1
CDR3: ASSVVPSGYNEQF

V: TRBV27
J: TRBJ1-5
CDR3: ASSPWDRGRGQPQH

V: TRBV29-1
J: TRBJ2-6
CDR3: SVTTGGYSSGANVLT

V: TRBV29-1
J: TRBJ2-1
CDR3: SVRGRSSYNEQF

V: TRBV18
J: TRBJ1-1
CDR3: ASSELENTEAF

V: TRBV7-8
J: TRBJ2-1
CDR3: ASSRGTSGTYNEQF

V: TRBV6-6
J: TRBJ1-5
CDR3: ASSYDGGGNQPQH

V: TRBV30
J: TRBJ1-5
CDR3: AWSLGLSNQPQH

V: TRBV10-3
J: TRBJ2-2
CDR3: AISVSSFSNGELF

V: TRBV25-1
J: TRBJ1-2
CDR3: ASSRIHEGYT

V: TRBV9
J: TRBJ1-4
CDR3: ASSTSTGRMATNEKLF

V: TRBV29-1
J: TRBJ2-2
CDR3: SVLGTGTNTGELF

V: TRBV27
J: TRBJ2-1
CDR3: ASTYSGRSYNEQF

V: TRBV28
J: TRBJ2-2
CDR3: ASSRADRDTGELF

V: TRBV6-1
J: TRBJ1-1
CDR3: ASSNRGKNTEAF

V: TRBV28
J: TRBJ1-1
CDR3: ASITTGVSLNTEAF

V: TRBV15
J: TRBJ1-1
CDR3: ATSRGGVNTEAF

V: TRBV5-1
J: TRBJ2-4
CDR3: ASSLEPGLNIQY

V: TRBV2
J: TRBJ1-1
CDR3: ASKDYNTEAF

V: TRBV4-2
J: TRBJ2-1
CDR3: ASSQDRLAGGFNEQF

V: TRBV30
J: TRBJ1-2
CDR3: AWSPPTRVINYGYT

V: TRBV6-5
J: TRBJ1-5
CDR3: ASSLVFVQGTQPQH

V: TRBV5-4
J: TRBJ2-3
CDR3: ASSLEGTDTQY

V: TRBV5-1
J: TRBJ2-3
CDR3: ASSWSGRGGDTQY

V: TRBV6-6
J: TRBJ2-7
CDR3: ASSYSSVTISYEQY

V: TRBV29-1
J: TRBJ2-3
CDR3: SVDVSSTDTQY

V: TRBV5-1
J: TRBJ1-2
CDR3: ASSLAPTVNYGYT

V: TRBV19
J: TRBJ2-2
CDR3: ASSIGQAHTGELF

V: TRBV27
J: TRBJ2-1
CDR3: ASSLASGGAGYNEQF